Presented here are 19 T cell receptor beta chains from one specimen sequenced in a study of T cell repertoires in cytomegalovirus infection. Antigen specificity for these receptors is unknown. TCRdb independently ran MiXCR on the reads; one entry per CDR3 protein. Counted here are 400,000 to 600,000 distinct CDR3 sequences, roughly 43% occurring once; the ten biggest clones make up just under 45%. Sample: cultured PBMCs, taken from culture after CMV antigen stimulation. These receptors were obtained from a human donor in good health (CMV status not recorded). Some clones in this sample may be carry-over from other donors' samples.

This sequence joins TRBV4-3 and TRBJ2-5; TRBD2 agrees at 12 bases. The CDR3 extends over 15 amino acids. J lost 3 bases, V lost 4 bases, and 3 bases had no gene match. The germline CDR1 and CDR2 sequences are LGHNA and YSLEER. CDR3 sequence reads: CASSPSGRGEETQYF. The CDR3 bases are TGCGCCAGCAGCCCTAGCGGGAGGGGTGAAGAGACCCAGTACTTC.

This chain connects TRBV7-8 to TRBJ1-5; 7 nucleotides agree with TRBD1. There are 16 residues in the CDR3. In germline, CDR1 is SGHVS, CDR2 FQNEAQ. Trimming removed 2 bases from V and 3 bases from J; junction bases left unmatched: 7. The CDR3 nucleotides read TGTGCCAGCAGCTTAAGCGGGACAGCATACAATCAGCCCCAGCATTTT. As protein: CASSLSGTAYNQPQHF.

CDR3 in DNA: TGTGCCAGCAGTTTCGGCACACTAAGCACAGATACGCAGTATTTT. It encodes CASSFGTLSTDTQYF. The chain has TRBV12-3 or TRBV12-4 and TRBJ2-3; no definite D call. The CDR3 is made up of 15 amino acids. Trimming removed 3 bases at V and 0 bases at J, with 10 bases between.

This clonotype was observed a handful of times. The chain has TRBV11-2 and TRBJ1-4; weak D call: TRBD1 (6 bases). The CDR3 contains 14 residues. Between the trimmed V and J ends, which lost 5 bases and 8 bases, there was a span of 15 bases. From germline, CDR1 is SGHAT and CDR2 FQNNGV. The CDR3 DNA follows: TGTGCCAGCAGCCCCGGGGTGGGGGGCGAAAAACTGTTTTTT. Its translation: CASSPGVGGEKLFF.

The chain carries TRBV28 and TRBJ1-4, with a weak D call TRBD1 (6 bases). The V end was cut by 7 bases, the J end by 0 bases, with 15 bases between. Germline loops: CDR1 MDHEN, CDR2 SYDVKM. CDR3 length equals 16 residues. CDR3 in amino acids: CASNPGARATNEKLFF. DNA of the CDR3: TGTGCCAGCAACCCAGGGGCAAGGGCAACTAATGAAAAACTGTTTTTT.

The chain couples TRBV4-1 to TRBJ1-1, with TRBD1 matching over 8 bases. V gave up 6 bases and J gave up 1 base; unmatched junction bases: 7. This CDR3 is built from 15 residues. The germline CDR1 and CDR2 sequences are MGHRA and YSYEKL. CDR3 sequence: CASSHIGQGNTEAFF. The CDR3 coding sequence is TGCGCCAGCAGTCATATTGGACAGGGGAACACTGAAGCTTTCTTT.

The chain links TRBV12-3 or TRBV12-4 to TRBJ2-5; possible D gene TRBD1, 6 bases. The CDR3 has 15 amino acids. V lost 3 bases to trimming and J lost 2 bases, with 13 bases between them. The CDR3 is CASSLGTIRQETQYF. The CDR3 DNA follows: TGTGCCAGCAGTTTGGGGACAATTCGTCAAGAGACCCAGTACTTC.

The chain uses TRBV15 and TRBJ2-1; TRBD2 agrees at 8 bases. Germline V gene data show CDR1 as LNHNV and CDR2 as YYDKDF (reference sequence). V lost 2 bases and J lost 3; bases outside the gene matches: 12. CDR3 length equals 18 residues. CDR3 sequence (DNA): TGTGCCACCAGCAGACCGGCCAGCGGGAGAATCGGCTACAATGAGCAGTTCTTC. It translates to CATSRPASGRIGYNEQFF.

The chain uses TRBV20-1 and TRBJ2-7; perhaps D is TRBD1 or TRBD2 (5 bases each). The CDR3 is 15 residues long. Trimming stripped 0 bases from V and 7 bases from J, with 19 bases between. CDR1 DFQATT and CDR2 SNEGSKA come from the germline V gene (reference sequence). The CDR3 nucleotides read TGCAGTGCTAGAGATCTGGGAGTGGGGCCCATTGAGCAGTACTTC. The encoded protein is CSARDLGVGPIEQYF.

This chain links TRBV10-3 with TRBJ1-2; the match to TRBD1 covers 9 bases. CDR1 is ENHRY, CDR2 SYGVKD, per germline. V shed 6 bases, J shed 6 bases, and the junction held 5 bases outside the gene matches. This CDR3 is 13 amino acids long. The DNA of the CDR3 is TGTGCCATCAGCGGTCACAGGGGGCATGGCTACACCTTC. Encoded protein: CAISGHRGHGYTF.

This clonotype has ten or more counts. The chain couples TRBV7-8 to TRBJ1-4; a weak D match, TRBD1 (6 bases). The V end lost 5 bases, the J end lost 2 bases, and 24 bases lay between the germline ends. CDR1 and CDR2 (germline): SGHVS, FQNEAQ. The CDR3 length is 19 residues. As DNA, the CDR3 is TGTGCCAGCAGCCTCCCGAAGTCGGGGGGCGCGTGGACTAATGAAAAACTGTTTTTT. Its translation is CASSLPKSGGAWTNEKLFF.

The chain has TRBV20-1 and TRBJ1-1; unclear D gene. Germline CDR1 reads DFQATT; CDR2 reads SNEGSKA (reference sequence). With 3 bases removed from V and 5 bases from J, the gap between germline ends came to 7 bases. The CDR3 length is 11 residues. The CDR3 nucleotides read TGCAGTGCTAGTCAGGAGACTGAAGCTTTCTTT. Its translation: CSASQETEAFF.

The rearrangement uses TRBV5-5 and TRBJ2-3; D is ambiguous. The CDR3 sequence is 13 residues long. The V and J ends lost 1 base and 9 bases respectively, with 12 bases between them. Per the germline V gene, CDR1 is SGHKS and CDR2 is YYEKEE (reference sequence). The CDR3 region has the DNA TGTGCCAGCAGCTTGCCCTCGTCCGGGACGCAGTATTTT. Amino acid sequence: CASSLPSSGTQYF.

V is TRBV27 and J is TRBJ2-1, with TRBD2 matching 8 bases. V lost 5 bases, J lost 4 bases, and 7 bases stayed unmatched. The germline V gene has CDR1 MNHEY and CDR2 SMNVEV (reference sequence). The CDR3 consists of 15 residues. CDR3 in DNA: TGTGCCAGCAGTCCGTACGGGACTAGTTACAATGAGCAGTTCTTC. Translation gives CASSPYGTSYNEQFF.

The genes are TRBV20-1 and TRBJ2-3, with 12 bases fitting TRBD2. Unmatched junction bases numbered 8, after V lost 5 bases and J lost 11 bases. CDR1 is DFQATT, CDR2 SNEGSKA, per germline (reference sequence). CDR3 length equals 13 residues. In nucleotides, the CDR3 is TGCAGTGCTGGACTAGCGGGGACCTGGGGGCAGTATTTT. Encoded protein: CSAGLAGTWGQYF.

V usage is TRBV7-6 and J usage is TRBJ1-1; no clear D. Trimming left V 5 bases short and J 4 bases short, with 14 bases between. The CDR3 covers 14 residues. CDR1 is SGHVS and CDR2 is FNYEAQ in the germline V gene. CDR3 sequence (DNA): TGTGCCAGCAGCCCTAAAGGTTGGGTCACTGAAGCTTTCTTT. It translates to CASSPKGWVTEAFF.

CDR3 bases: TGTGCCAGCACCGACGAGGACGGCGGGGGTTCAGAGACCCAGTACTTC. Amino acids: CASTDEDGGGSETQYF. V is TRBV6-1 and J is TRBJ2-5, with 7 bases aligning to TRBD2. CDR1 and CDR2 (germline): MNHNS, SASEGT. With 7 bases clipped from V and 4 bases from J, the junction kept 15 bases outside the gene matches. CDR3 length: 16 amino acids.

The J gene is TRBJ1-1, the V gene TRBV19; D remains unclear. Germline lookup yields CDR1 LNHDA and CDR2 SQIVND (reference sequence). The ends were cut back, 2 bases at V and 3 bases at J, with 13 bases in the middle. The CDR3 runs to 15 residues. In DNA, the CDR3 is TGTGCCAGTAGTATAATAAGTTTCGGGGACACTGAAGCTTTCTTT. Its translation: CASSIISFGDTEAFF.

This clonotype has just a few counts. The V gene is TRBV7-8, the J gene TRBJ2-4; TRBD2 is a possible D gene (6 bases). Germline V gene lookup returns CDR1 SGHVS and CDR2 FQNEAQ. The CDR3 covers 14 residues. V lost 2 bases and J lost 8, with 13 bases in between. The CDR3 nucleotides read TGTGCCAGCAGCTTAAGGAGGGTAGGGGACATTCAGTACTTC. Amino acid sequence: CASSLRRVGDIQYF.